This TCR beta chain was captured by sequencing in a study of chemoradiotherapy in HPV16-positive cancers. Overall study context: Functional T-cell assays on a couple of HPV16-positive patients' cells defined candidate HPV-specific clones and common TCR motifs. Study-wide points: Non-HPV-specific T cells did not expand in tumors during treatment, whereas candidate HPV-specific clones and E7-related motifs did.

Repeated repertoire sampling spanned the course of chemoradiotherapy. To note about this clone: The antigen remains undetermined.

The ends were cut back, 6 bases at V and 7 bases at J, with 15 bases in the middle. CDR3 length equals 14 residues. Germline values: CDR1 LNHDA, CDR2 SQIVND (reference sequence). Profiled with immunoSEQ multiplex PCR; TCRdb holds only in-frame clones, not every one. Among roughly 5,500 clones, roughly 73% were seen once, and the ten largest hold about 30%. The sample consisted of tumor tissue, taken from a patient who underwent chemoradiotherapy. This clonotype originated in a human donor with HPV-associated anogenital cancer. The rearrangement links TRBV19 to TRBJ2-2; TRBD1 is a possible D gene (6 bases). CDR3 DNA: TGTGCCAGTAGCCCCACAGGGTTCGGCGGGGAGCTGTTTTTT. Its translation is CASSPTGFGGELFF.